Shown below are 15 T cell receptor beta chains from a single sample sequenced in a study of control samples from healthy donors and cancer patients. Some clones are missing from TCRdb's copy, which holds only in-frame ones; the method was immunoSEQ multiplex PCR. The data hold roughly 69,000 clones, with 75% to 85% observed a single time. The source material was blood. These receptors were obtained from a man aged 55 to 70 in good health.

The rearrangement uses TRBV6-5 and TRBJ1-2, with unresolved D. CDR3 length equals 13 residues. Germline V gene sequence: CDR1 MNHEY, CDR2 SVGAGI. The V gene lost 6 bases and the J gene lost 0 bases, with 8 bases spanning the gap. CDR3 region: CASRLGPNYGYTF. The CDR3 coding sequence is TGTGCCAGCAGACTCGGGCCTAACTATGGCTACACCTTC.

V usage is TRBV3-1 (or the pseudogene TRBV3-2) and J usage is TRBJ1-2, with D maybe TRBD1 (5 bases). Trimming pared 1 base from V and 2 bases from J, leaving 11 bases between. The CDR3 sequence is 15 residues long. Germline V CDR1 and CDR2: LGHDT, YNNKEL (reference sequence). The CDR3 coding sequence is TGTGCCAGCAGCCAAGCGTGGTCAGGGAACTATGGCTACACCTTC. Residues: CASSQAWSGNYGYTF.

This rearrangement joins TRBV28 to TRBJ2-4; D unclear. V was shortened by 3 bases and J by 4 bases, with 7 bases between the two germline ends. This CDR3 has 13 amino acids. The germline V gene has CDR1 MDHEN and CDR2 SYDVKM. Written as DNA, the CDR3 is TGTGCCAGCAGTTTCGGCAGGAAAAACATTCAGTACTTC. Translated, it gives CASSFGRKNIQYF. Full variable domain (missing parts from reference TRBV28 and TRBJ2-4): DVKVTQSSRYLVKRTGEKVFLECVQDMDHENMFWYRQDPGLGLRLIYFSYDVKMKEKGDIPEGYSVSREKKERFSLILESASTNQTSMYLCASSFGRKNIQYFGAGTRLSVL.

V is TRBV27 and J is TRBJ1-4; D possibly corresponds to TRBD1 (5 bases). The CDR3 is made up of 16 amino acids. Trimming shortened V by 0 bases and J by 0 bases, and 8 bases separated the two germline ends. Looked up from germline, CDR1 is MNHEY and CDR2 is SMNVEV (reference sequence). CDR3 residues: CASSLSGTATNEKLFF. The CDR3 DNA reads TGTGCCAGCAGTTTATCGGGGACCGCAACTAATGAAAAACTGTTTTTT. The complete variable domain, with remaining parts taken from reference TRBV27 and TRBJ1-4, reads EAQVTQNPRYLITVTGKKLTVTCSQNMNHEYMSWYRQDPGLGLRQIYYSMNVEVTDKGDVPEGYKVSRKEKRNFPLILESPSPNQTSLYFCASSLSGTATNEKLFFGSGTQLSVL.

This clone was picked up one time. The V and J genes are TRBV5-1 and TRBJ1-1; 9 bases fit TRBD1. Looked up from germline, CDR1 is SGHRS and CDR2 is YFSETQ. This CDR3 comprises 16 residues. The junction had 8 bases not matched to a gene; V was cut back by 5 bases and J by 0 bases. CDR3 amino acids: CASRPGQGNMNTEAFF. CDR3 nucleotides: TGCGCCAGCAGACCGGGACAGGGTAACATGAACACTGAAGCTTTCTTT.

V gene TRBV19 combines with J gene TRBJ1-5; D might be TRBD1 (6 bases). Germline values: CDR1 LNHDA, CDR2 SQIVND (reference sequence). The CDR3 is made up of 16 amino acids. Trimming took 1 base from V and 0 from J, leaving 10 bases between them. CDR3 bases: TGTGCCAGTAGTATAGGAGGGGGGGATAGCAATCAGCCCCAGCATTTT. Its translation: CASSIGGGDSNQPQHF.

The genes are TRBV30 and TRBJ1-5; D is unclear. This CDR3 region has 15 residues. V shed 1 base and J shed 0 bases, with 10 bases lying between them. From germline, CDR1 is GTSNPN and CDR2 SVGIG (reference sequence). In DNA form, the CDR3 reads TGTGCCTGGAGTGAAGGAGCTCATAGCAATCAGCCCCAGCATTTT. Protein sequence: CAWSEGAHSNQPQHF.

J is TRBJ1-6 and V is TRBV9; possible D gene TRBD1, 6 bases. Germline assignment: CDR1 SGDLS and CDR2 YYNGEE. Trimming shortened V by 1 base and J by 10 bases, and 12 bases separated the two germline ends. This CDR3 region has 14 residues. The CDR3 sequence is CASSVRGEGSPLHF. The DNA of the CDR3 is TGTGCCAGCAGCGTAAGGGGGGAAGGATCACCCCTCCACTTT. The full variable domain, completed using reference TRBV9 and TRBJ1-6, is DSGVTQTPKHLITATGQRVTLRCSPRSGDLSVYWYQQSLDQGLQFLIQYYNGEERAKGNILERFSAQQFPDLHSELNLSSLELGDSALYFCASSVRGEGSPLHFGNGTRLTVT.

DNA of the CDR3: TGTGCCAGTAGCCTACCCCCAAATGAGCAGTTCTTC. It specifies CASSLPPNEQFF. The V call is TRBV19, the J call TRBJ2-1; D is undetermined. The CDR3 spans 12 residues. The germline CDR1 and CDR2 sequences are LNHDA and SQIVND (reference sequence). Trimming pared 6 bases from V and 7 bases from J, leaving 10 bases between.

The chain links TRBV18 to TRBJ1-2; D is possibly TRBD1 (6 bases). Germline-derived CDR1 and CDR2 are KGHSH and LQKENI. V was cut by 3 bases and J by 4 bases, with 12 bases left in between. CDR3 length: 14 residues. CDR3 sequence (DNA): TGTGCCAGCTCACCGACAGGAAAGCTCTATGGCTACACCTTC. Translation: CASSPTGKLYGYTF.

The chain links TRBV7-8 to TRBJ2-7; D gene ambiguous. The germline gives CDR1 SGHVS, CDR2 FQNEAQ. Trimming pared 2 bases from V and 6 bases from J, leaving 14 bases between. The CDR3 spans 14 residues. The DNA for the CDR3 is TGTGCCAGCAGCTTAAGTGACTCCCGGGCCGAGCAGTACTTC. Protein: CASSLSDSRAEQYF.

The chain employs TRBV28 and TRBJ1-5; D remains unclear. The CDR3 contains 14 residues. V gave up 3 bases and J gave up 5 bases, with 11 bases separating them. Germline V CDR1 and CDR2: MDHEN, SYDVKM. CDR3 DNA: TGTGCCAGCAGTTTCCGCGGTGCGTATCAGCCCCAGCATTTT. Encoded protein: CASSFRGAYQPQHF.

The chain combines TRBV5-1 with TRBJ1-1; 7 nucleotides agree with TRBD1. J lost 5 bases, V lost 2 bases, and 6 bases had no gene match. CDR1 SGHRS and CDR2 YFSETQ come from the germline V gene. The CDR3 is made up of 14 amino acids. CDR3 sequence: CASSLPGQRTEAFF. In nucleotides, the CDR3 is TGCGCCAGCAGCTTACCGGGACAGCGAACTGAAGCTTTCTTT.

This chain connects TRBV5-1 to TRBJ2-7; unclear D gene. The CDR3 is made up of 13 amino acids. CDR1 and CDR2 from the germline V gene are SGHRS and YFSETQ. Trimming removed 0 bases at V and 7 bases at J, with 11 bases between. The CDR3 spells CASSLVPGTEQYF. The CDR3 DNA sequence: TGCGCCAGCAGCTTGGTTCCCGGTACGGAGCAGTACTTC.

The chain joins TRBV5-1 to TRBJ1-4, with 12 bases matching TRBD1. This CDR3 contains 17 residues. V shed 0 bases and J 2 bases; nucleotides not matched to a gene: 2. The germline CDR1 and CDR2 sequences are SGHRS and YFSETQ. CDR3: CASSLVGQGATNEKLFF. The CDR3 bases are TGCGCCAGCAGCTTGGTGGGACAGGGGGCGACTAATGAAAAACTGTTTTTT.